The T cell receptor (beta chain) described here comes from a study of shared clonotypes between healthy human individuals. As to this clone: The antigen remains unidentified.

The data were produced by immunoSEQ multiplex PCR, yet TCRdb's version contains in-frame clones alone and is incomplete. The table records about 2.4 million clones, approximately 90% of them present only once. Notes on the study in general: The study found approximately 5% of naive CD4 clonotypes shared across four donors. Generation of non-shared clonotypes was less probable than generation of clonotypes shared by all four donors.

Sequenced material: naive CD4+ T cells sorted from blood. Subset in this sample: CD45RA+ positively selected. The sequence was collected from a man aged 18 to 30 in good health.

CDR3 region: CSAGDRADGYTF. CDR3 DNA: TGCAGCGCTGGCGACAGGGCTGATGGCTACACCTTC. The chain joins TRBV29-1 to TRBJ1-2; 7 nucleotides match TRBD1. Per germline, CDR1 SQVTM and CDR2 ANQGSEA. J gave up 6 bases and V 7 bases, and 8 bases lay outside the gene matches. CDR3 length equals 12 residues.